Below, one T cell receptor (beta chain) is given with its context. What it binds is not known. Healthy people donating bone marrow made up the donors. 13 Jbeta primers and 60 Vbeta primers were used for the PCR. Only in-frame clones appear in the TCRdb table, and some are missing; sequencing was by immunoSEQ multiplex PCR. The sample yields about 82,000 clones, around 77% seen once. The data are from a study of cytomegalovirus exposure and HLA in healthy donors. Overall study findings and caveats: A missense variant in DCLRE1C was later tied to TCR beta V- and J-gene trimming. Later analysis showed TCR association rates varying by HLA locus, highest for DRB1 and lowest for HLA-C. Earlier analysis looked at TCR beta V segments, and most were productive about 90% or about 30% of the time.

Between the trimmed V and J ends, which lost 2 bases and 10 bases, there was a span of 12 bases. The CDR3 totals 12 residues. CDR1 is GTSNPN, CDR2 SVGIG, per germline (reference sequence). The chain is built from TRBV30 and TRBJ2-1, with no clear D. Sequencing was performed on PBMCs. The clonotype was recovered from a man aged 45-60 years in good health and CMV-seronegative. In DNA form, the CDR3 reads TGTGCCTGGAGTCCACAACACGGGGAGCAGTTCTTC. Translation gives CAWSPQHGEQFF.